This TCR beta chain was profiled in a study of T-cell memory formation after mild COVID-19. With respect to this clonotype: Its antigen is currently unknown.

The study's findings and limits: Pre-infection memory showed some responding clones, and this suggested that cross-reactive memory joined. Whereas later expanders leaned CD4+, clones contracting day 15 to 85 showed a balanced CD4/CD8 makeup.

The ends lost 3 bases at V and 2 bases at J; junction bases unmatched: 1. The CDR3 contains 14 residues. CDR1 and CDR2 from the germline V gene are LGHNA and YSLEER. MiXCR, applied by TCRdb to the 5' RACE reads, yields one record per CDR3 protein. The table records about 170,000 distinct CDR3 sequences, 13% of them present only once. The J gene is TRBJ1-5, the V gene TRBV4-3, with 7 bases aligning to TRBD1. The sequenced material came from PBMCs or a T cell subset sorted from them (not recorded which). The receptor was derived from a young man who had mild COVID-19 (a few samples of this study predate the infection). Cell type and time point are not known. The CDR3 sequence is CASSQGQRNQPQHF. In nucleotides, the CDR3 is TGCGCCAGCAGCCAGGGACAGCGCAATCAGCCCCAGCATTTT.